Each of the 24 T cell receptor beta chains below was sequenced from the same sample in a study of T cell repertoires in cytomegalovirus infection. TCRdb re-analysed the reads in MiXCR, keeping a single row per CDR3 protein. The data contain over 300,000 distinct CDR3 sequences, roughly a sixth of them seen just once; the ten biggest clones take up more than 10%. The sequencing sample was made of PBMCs. The receptors shown here come from a human donor in good health (CMV status not recorded). Some clones in this sample may be carry-over from other donors' samples.

This clonotype occurred a few times. The chain combines TRBV25-1 with TRBJ2-3; 11 bases fit TRBD1. Germline V gene sequence: CDR1 MGHDK, CDR2 SYGVNS. There are 16 residues in the CDR3. The junction had 6 bases not matched to a gene; V was cut back by 4 bases and J by 3 bases. The CDR3 coding sequence is TGTGCCAGCAGTGCCTTGGGGACAGGGGGAACAGATACGCAGTATTTT. As protein: CASSALGTGGTDTQYF.

This clonotype was seen many times. The CDR3 is CASSLAGRGLYEQYF. CDR3 DNA: TGTGCCAGCAGCTTAGCGGGGCGGGGTTTGTACGAGCAGTACTTC. The chain combines TRBV7-2 with TRBJ2-7; a weak D match, TRBD2 (6 bases). Trimming removed 0 bases from V and 4 bases from J, with 13 bases in between. The germline gives CDR1 SGHTA, CDR2 FQGNSA. The CDR3 consists of 15 residues.

This clonotype was found a few times. The chain is built from TRBV14 and TRBJ2-5; possibly TRBD1 for D (5 bases). The CDR3 is 16 amino acids. Trimming pared 0 bases from V and 5 bases from J, leaving 16 bases between. Per the germline V gene, CDR1 is SGHDN and CDR2 is FVKESK. The CDR3 coding sequence is TGTGCCAGCAGCCAAGATCCTGGGGCGCCCGGGGAGACCCAGTACTTC. The encoded protein is CASSQDPGAPGETQYF.

This clonotype was detected many times. The genes are TRBV15 and TRBJ1-4, with 10 bases fitting TRBD1. The CDR3 extends over 16 amino acids. The germline CDR1 and CDR2 sequences are LNHNV and YYDKDF (reference sequence). V lost 5 bases and J lost 7; bases outside the gene matches: 10. The CDR3 DNA reads as TGTGCCACCAGCTCTCGCTCCCGGGACAGGGGTGAAAAACTGTTTTTT. Its protein is CATSSRSRDRGEKLFF.

The chain joins TRBV20-1 to TRBJ2-5; D might be TRBD2 (7 bases). Germline V CDR1 and CDR2: DFQATT, SNEGSKA (reference sequence). Trimming took off 0 bases at V and 2 bases at J, with 16 bases between the two ends. This CDR3 is 16 amino acids long. CDR3 DNA: TGCAGTGCTAGAGATACCGGTGGGAGGGGGCAAGAGACCCAGTACTTC. It translates to CSARDTGGRGQETQYF.

This clonotype was observed a handful of times. This sequence joins TRBV27 and TRBJ2-2; no firm D call. The ends were cut back, 0 bases at V and 6 bases at J, with 8 bases in the middle. CDR3 length: 14 residues. The germline V gene encodes CDR1 MNHEY and CDR2 SMNVEV (reference sequence). The CDR3 nucleotides are TGTGCCAGCAGTTTATCCTGGGCGGCCGGGGAGCTGTTTTTT. It codes for CASSLSWAAGELFF.

The gene calls are TRBV20-1 and TRBJ2-3, with 10 bases identical to TRBD2. Germline V gene data show CDR1 as DFQATT and CDR2 as SNEGSKA (reference sequence). This CDR3 has 17 amino acids. Trimming cost V 2 bases and J 4 bases; bases outside gene matches: 12. The CDR3 DNA reads as TGCAGTGCTAGAAGTAGGAGAGCGGGGGGGCTTTCAGATACGCAGTATTTT. It encodes CSARSRRAGGLSDTQYF.

This clonotype appeared a few times. The chain couples TRBV19 to TRBJ2-5; D is ambiguous. The CDR3 has 14 amino acids. Germline V gives CDR1 LNHDA, CDR2 SQIVND (reference sequence). V was pared by 1 base and J by 1 base, with 7 bases between. In DNA form, the CDR3 reads TGTGCCAGTAGTATAGTCCAAGGCCAAGAGACCCAGTACTTC. Protein sequence: CASSIVQGQETQYF.

The chain links TRBV7-9 to TRBJ2-7; perhaps D is TRBD1 or TRBD2 (7 bases each). The ends were cut back, 6 bases at V and 3 bases at J, with 18 bases in the middle. Per germline, CDR1 SEHNR and CDR2 FQNEAQ (reference sequence). The length of the CDR3 is 15 residues. The CDR3 sequence is CASSKSRGGYYEQYF. In DNA form, the CDR3 reads TGTGCCAGCAGTAAGAGCAGGGGGGGCTACTACGAGCAGTACTTC.

The table lists this clonotype with many counts. This rearrangement joins TRBV10-3 to TRBJ1-6; 7 nucleotides agree with TRBD1. Unmatched junction bases numbered 4, after V lost 2 bases and J lost 9 bases. Per the germline V gene, CDR1 is ENHRY and CDR2 is SYGVKD. The CDR3 extends over 14 amino acids. CDR3 nucleotide sequence: TGTGCCATCAGTGAGGGACAGGTCGCTTCACCCCTCCACTTT. Translating gives CAISEGQVASPLHF.

In this sample, this clonotype turned up a few times. V usage is TRBV20-1 and J usage is TRBJ2-7, with D unclear. Trimming removed 0 bases at V and 4 bases at J, with 19 bases between. Germline V gives CDR1 DFQATT, CDR2 SNEGSKA (reference sequence). CDR3 size: 16 residues. DNA for the CDR3: TGCAGTGCTAGAGAAAATATTAGGCCGAACTCGTACGAGCAGTACTTC. Translated: CSARENIRPNSYEQYF.

This clonotype was recorded many times. V and J are TRBV7-6 and TRBJ2-7, with D possibly called TRBD1 or TRBD2 (5 bases each). Germline V gives CDR1 SGHVS, CDR2 FNYEAQ. The CDR3 is 16 residues long. V was clipped by 0 bases and J by 3 bases, with 15 bases between them. The CDR3 reads CASSLAGGTANYEQYF. CDR3 nucleotides: TGTGCCAGCAGCTTAGCAGGTGGGACGGCTAACTACGAGCAGTACTTC.

The V gene is TRBV12-3 or TRBV12-4, the J gene TRBJ2-7; D unresolved. V was cut by 5 bases and J by 0 bases, with 8 bases left in between. The CDR3 contains 13 residues. The CDR3 coding sequence is TGTGCCAGCAGTGGCCAGGTCTCCTACGAGCAGTACTTC. Its translation: CASSGQVSYEQYF.

In this sample, this clonotype turned up many times. The V and J genes are TRBV6-2 or TRBV6-3 and TRBJ2-7; weak D call: TRBD1 (6 bases). V was pared by 7 bases and J by 2 bases, with 18 bases between. The CDR3 sequence is 15 residues long. CDR1 MNHEY and CDR2 SVGEGT come from the germline V gene. In DNA, the CDR3 is TGTGCCAGCATTAGACACACAGGGAAAACCTACGAGCAGTACTTC. Protein sequence: CASIRHTGKTYEQYF.

This clonotype came up many times. V usage is TRBV10-3 and J usage is TRBJ1-2; D uncertain. Germline CDR1 reads ENHRY; CDR2 reads SYGVKD. The V gene lost 0 bases and the J gene lost 5 bases, with 4 bases spanning the gap. The CDR3 contains 12 residues. The CDR3 DNA sequence: TGTGCCATCAGTGAGTCTGGGTATGGCTACACCTTC. It specifies CAISESGYGYTF.

This clonotype was observed at least ten times. This rearrangement joins TRBV7-2 to TRBJ1-1; 8 bases align to TRBD1. V trimming: 5 bases; J trimming: 8 bases; junction bases outside the gene matches: 7. The CDR3 sequence is 13 residues long. Germline values: CDR1 SGHTA, CDR2 FQGNSA. CDR3: CASSNNRGREAFF. The CDR3, as DNA: TGTGCCAGCAGCAATAACAGGGGGAGGGAAGCTTTCTTT. Looking up the rest from reference TRBV7-2 and TRBJ1-1 gives the full variable domain: GAGVSQSPSNKVTEKGKDVELRCDPISGHTALYWYRQSLGQGLEFLIYFQGNSAPDKSGLPSDRFSAERTGGSVSTLTIQRTQQEDSAVYLCASSNNRGREAFFGQGTRLTVV.

This clonotype was seen ten or more times. V usage is TRBV7-9 and J usage is TRBJ2-3; TRBD1 agrees at 8 bases. The CDR3 runs to 17 residues. CDR1 is SEHNR, CDR2 FQNEAQ, per germline (reference sequence). V shed 2 bases, J shed 1 base, and the junction held 8 bases outside the gene matches. CDR3 sequence reads: CASSLNTGGRGTDTQYF. The CDR3, as DNA: TGTGCCAGCAGCTTAAATACAGGGGGTCGAGGCACAGATACGCAGTATTTT.

The genes are TRBV11-3 and TRBJ2-3; possibly TRBD2 for D (6 bases). The germline gives CDR1 SGHNT, CDR2 YENEEA. V dropped 8 bases and J dropped 0 bases, with 12 bases sitting between them. The CDR3 runs 14 residues. The CDR3 loop is CASATSPSTDTQYF. The CDR3 DNA is TGTGCCAGCGCGACTAGTCCTAGCACAGATACGCAGTATTTT.

The chain is built from TRBV6-5 and TRBJ1-2, with 7 bases identical to TRBD1. Germline lookup yields CDR1 MNHEY and CDR2 SVGAGI. V was clipped by 4 bases and J by 8 bases; unmatched bases: 7. The CDR3 loop spans 13 amino acids. The CDR3 sequence: CASSSPTGQGYTF. CDR3 DNA: TGTGCCAGCAGTTCCCCGACAGGGCAAGGCTACACCTTC.

The table lists this clonotype with many counts. The chain combines TRBV28 with TRBJ2-5; 13 nucleotides align to TRBD2. The V gene's germline CDR1 is MDHEN and CDR2 SYDVKM. The junction had 15 bases not matched to a gene; V was cut back by 7 bases and J by 4 bases. The CDR3 is 18 amino acids. The CDR3 coding sequence is TGTGCCAGCACTCCTGCTGGACTAGCGGGGGTAAGGGGAGAGACCCAGTACTTC. Translation gives CASTPAGLAGVRGETQYF.

This clonotype was detected a few times. The rearrangement uses TRBV5-4 and TRBJ2-1; D possibly matches TRBD1 or TRBD2 (6 bases each). The V and J ends lost 3 bases and 1 base respectively, with 17 bases between them. This CDR3 is built from 17 residues. CDR1 and CDR2 (germline): SGHNT, YYREEE (reference sequence). The CDR3 sequence: CASSSDRRGWSYNEQFF. The CDR3 nucleotides read TGTGCCAGCAGCTCTGACAGGCGGGGATGGTCCTACAATGAGCAGTTCTTC.

This rearrangement joins TRBV20-1 to TRBJ2-5; 7 nucleotides align to TRBD2. Germline V CDR1 and CDR2: DFQATT, SNEGSKA (reference sequence). Unmatched junction bases numbered 15, after V lost 6 bases and J lost 5 bases. The CDR3 contains 15 residues. CDR3 protein: CSAPRQASGRETQYF. The DNA of the CDR3 is TGCAGTGCCCCCCGGCAGGCTAGCGGACGGGAGACCCAGTACTTC.

The chain has TRBV5-1 and TRBJ2-3; TRBD1 aligns across 8 bases. The CDR3 has 16 residues. Trimming removed 0 bases from V and 6 bases from J; junction bases left unmatched: 9. Germline values: CDR1 SGHRS, CDR2 YFSETQ. CDR3 DNA sequence: TGCGCCAGCAGCTTGGCCAGTTTACAGGGGGAGGATACGCAGTATTTT. Translation gives CASSLASLQGEDTQYF.

This clonotype was recorded a few times. The chain carries TRBV28 and TRBJ2-1, with D possibly matching TRBD2 (6 bases). There are 14 residues in the CDR3. Germline values: CDR1 MDHEN, CDR2 SYDVKM. Deletions cut 8 bases from V and 2 bases from J, with 13 bases between. The CDR3 loop is CASGWAGTYNEQFF. CDR3 coding DNA: TGTGCCAGCGGTTGGGCGGGGACCTACAATGAGCAGTTCTTC.